This section outlines one TCR beta chain sequence together with its context. The sample originates from a study of control samples from healthy donors and cancer patients. Here immunoSEQ multiplex PCR was the method, and the copy in TCRdb shows in-frame clones only, minus some. The data show 100,000 to 150,000 clones, with 90% seen just once and around 2.5% held by the top ten. Germline CDR1 and CDR2: MNHNY and SVGAGI (reference sequence). This CDR3 has 15 residues. V gave up 6 bases and J gave up 3 bases; unmatched junction bases: 5. This chain uses TRBV6-6 with TRBJ2-1; TRBD2 agrees at 10 bases. This clonotype originated in a man between 18 and 29 years old in good health. Sequencing was done on a sample of blood. The CDR3 sequence is CASRRAGGIYNEQFF. In DNA form, the CDR3 reads TGTGCCAGCAGACGAGCGGGGGGGATCTACAATGAGCAGTTCTTC.